The 30 T cell receptor beta chains reported below all come from one sample, sequenced in a study of T cell responses to AZD1222 COVID-19 vaccine. Libraries were prepared by immunoSEQ multiplex PCR; TCRdb keeps only in-frame clonotypes and omits some of them. The sample holds about 150,000 clones, 90% seen once. This material consisted of peripheral blood, taken on day 0 of AZD1222 vaccination. These receptors were collected from an adult in good health.

This clone was seen a few times. This sequence joins TRBV7-9 and TRBJ2-7; no clear D gene. The CDR3 spans 11 residues. Looked up from germline, CDR1 is SEHNR and CDR2 is FQNEAQ (reference sequence). Trimming removed 4 bases from V and 3 bases from J, with 4 bases in between. CDR3 protein: CASSSNYEQYF. The CDR3, as DNA: TGTGCCAGCAGCTCCAACTACGAGCAGTACTTC.

The gene calls are TRBV6-5 and TRBJ2-7; 8 nucleotides match TRBD2. The CDR3 is made up of 13 amino acids. The V gene's germline CDR1 is MNHEY and CDR2 SVGAGI. V was clipped by 10 bases and J by 1 base; unmatched bases: 6. The CDR3 DNA reads TGTGCCACCAGCGGGAGATCTTCCTACGAGCAGTACTTC. Translation gives CATSGRSSYEQYF.

The V gene is TRBV15, the J gene TRBJ1-4; no firm D call. The CDR3 extends over 15 amino acids. Germline CDR1 reads LNHNV; CDR2 reads YYDKDF (reference sequence). The V gene lost 1 base and the J gene lost 0 bases, with 6 bases spanning the gap. CDR3 nucleotides: TGTGCCACCAGCAGAGGAGAAGCAACTAATGAAAAACTGTTTTTT. Protein product: CATSRGEATNEKLFF.

This clone was seen just once. This chain connects TRBV16 to TRBJ2-7; 12 bases agree with TRBD1. The CDR3 is 16 amino acids. CDR1 KGHSY and CDR2 FQNENV come from the germline V gene. After removal of 6 bases from V and 3 bases from J, the junction contained 9 bases not matched to a gene. The CDR3 nucleotides are TGTGCCAGCAGAGCCTACCGGGACAGGGGGCTCTACGAGCAGTACTTC. Protein: CASRAYRDRGLYEQYF.

This clone has only one observation. J is TRBJ2-5 and V is TRBV7-2; the match to TRBD1 covers 8 bases. The CDR3 runs 16 residues. The V gene's germline CDR1 is SGHTA and CDR2 FQGNSA. V dropped 0 bases and J dropped 5; count of bases not matched to a gene: 8. CDR3 nucleotide sequence: TGTGCCAGCAGCTTAGCGGGGTCCAGGGGGCGGGAGACCCAGTACTTC. It is translated as CASSLAGSRGRETQYF.

This rearrangement joins TRBV19 to TRBJ2-7; a weak D match, TRBD2 (5 bases). The CDR3 totals 14 residues. CDR1 and CDR2 from the germline V gene are LNHDA and SQIVND (reference sequence). V was clipped by 5 bases and J by 4 bases, with 15 bases between them. The CDR3 region has the DNA TGTGCCAGTAGTCCCCTTGCGGGCCCGTACGAGCAGTACTTC. This codes for CASSPLAGPYEQYF.

V gene TRBV4-3 combines with J gene TRBJ2-1, with a tentative D call TRBD2 (6 bases). Trimming shortened V by 0 bases and J by 8 bases, and 14 bases separated the two germline ends. Per germline, CDR1 LGHNA and CDR2 YSLEER. CDR3 length: 15 amino acids. The CDR3 sequence is CASSQDTTGGYEQFF. The CDR3 bases are TGCGCCAGCAGCCAAGATACAACCGGGGGATATGAGCAGTTCTTC.

The chain uses TRBV6-5 and TRBJ2-2, with D possibly being TRBD2 (5 bases). The V gene's germline CDR1 is MNHEY and CDR2 SVGAGI. CDR3 length: 16 residues. Between the trimmed V and J ends, which lost 0 bases and 6 bases, there was a span of 14 bases. The CDR3: CASSYSIGEVAGELFF. The DNA for the CDR3 is TGTGCCAGCAGTTACTCGATCGGGGAAGTTGCCGGGGAGCTGTTTTTT.

The chain combines TRBV5-6 with TRBJ2-7; the D gene is possibly TRBD1 (6 bases). Trimming shortened V by 0 bases and J by 2 bases, and 15 bases separated the two germline ends. Germline V gene lookup returns CDR1 SGHDT and CDR2 YYEEEE. CDR3 length: 16 amino acids. CDR3 protein: CASSLVGPGEAYEQYF. CDR3 nucleotide sequence: TGTGCCAGCAGCTTGGTTGGTCCAGGGGAAGCCTACGAGCAGTACTTC.

The J gene is TRBJ1-2, the V gene TRBV29-1; 9 bases fit TRBD1. The CDR3 has 14 amino acids. Germline V CDR1 and CDR2: SQVTM, ANQGSEA. Trimming removed 6 bases from V and 7 bases from J; junction bases left unmatched: 12. CDR3 in amino acids: CSVAGWDRAGGYTF. CDR3 nucleotide sequence: TGCAGCGTGGCCGGGTGGGACAGGGCTGGTGGCTACACCTTC.

This rearrangement joins TRBV4-3 to TRBJ1-5; tentatively, D is TRBD1 (5 bases). Trimming took 0 bases from V and 5 from J, leaving 11 bases between them. Germline values: CDR1 LGHNA, CDR2 YSLEER. This CDR3 is 15 amino acids long. The CDR3 spells CASSQDGGVDQPQHF. CDR3 in DNA: TGCGCCAGCAGCCAAGATGGAGGGGTGGATCAGCCCCAGCATTTT.

Only a few counts were recorded for this clone. The chain joins TRBV4-1 to TRBJ1-1, with a possible D match to TRBD1 (6 bases). Per germline, CDR1 MGHRA and CDR2 YSYEKL. V was cut by 1 base and J by 4 bases, with 16 bases left in between. The CDR3 consists of 16 residues. DNA of the CDR3: TGCGCCAGCAGCCAAGGGGTGGGGGGGCGAAGCACTGAAGCTTTCTTT. It is translated as CASSQGVGGRSTEAFF.

The genes are TRBV6-5 and TRBJ1-1, with no clear D. Looked up from germline, CDR1 is MNHEY and CDR2 is SVGAGI. The length of the CDR3 is 14 residues. The ends were cut back, 0 bases at V and 7 bases at J, with 12 bases in the middle. CDR3 region: CASSYSSVSGEAFF. The CDR3 DNA is TGTGCCAGCAGTTACTCGAGCGTTTCTGGTGAAGCTTTCTTT.

The chain couples TRBV29-1 to TRBJ2-1; TRBD1 aligns across 7 bases. The CDR3 totals 16 residues. Germline CDR1 is SQVTM and CDR2 is ANQGSEA. V shed 6 bases and J 0 bases; nucleotides not matched to a gene: 11. CDR3 amino acids: CSVRKEGQNSYNEQFF. Here the CDR3 DNA reads TGCAGCGTGCGGAAAGAGGGACAGAACTCCTACAATGAGCAGTTCTTC.

This rearrangement joins TRBV5-6 to TRBJ2-7; D may be TRBD1 (6 bases). Trimming took off 0 bases at V and 3 bases at J, with 16 bases between the two ends. The length of the CDR3 is 16 residues. Germline V gene data show CDR1 as SGHDT and CDR2 as YYEEEE. Written as DNA, the CDR3 is TGTGCCAGCAGCTTGGCAGGGGTTCCCCTGAGCTACGAGCAGTACTTC. Its translation: CASSLAGVPLSYEQYF.

The rearrangement joins TRBV7-2 to TRBJ1-6, with D tentatively TRBD1 (5 bases). Trimming shortened V by 1 base and J by 4 bases, and 8 bases separated the two germline ends. The V gene's germline CDR1 is SGHTA and CDR2 FQGNSA. The CDR3 consists of 15 residues. CDR3 sequence reads: CASSLVTGYNSPLHF. CDR3 nucleotides: TGTGCCAGCAGCTTAGTAACAGGTTATAATTCACCCCTCCACTTT.

The chain recombines TRBV11-2 with TRBJ2-4; D is perhaps TRBD2 (6 bases). Germline V gives CDR1 SGHAT, CDR2 FQNNGV. The CDR3 extends over 16 amino acids. Trimming took off 0 bases at V and 0 bases at J, with 9 bases between the two ends. The CDR3 nucleotides read TGTGCCAGCAGCTTAGATGGCGGGGCAGCCAAAAACATTCAGTACTTC. Encoded protein: CASSLDGGAAKNIQYF.

This clone was found once. V gene TRBV3-1 (or the pseudogene TRBV3-2) combines with J gene TRBJ1-2; 7 nucleotides match TRBD1. Looked up from germline, CDR1 is LGHDT and CDR2 is YNNKEL (reference sequence). The CDR3 runs 14 residues. Trimming at V came to 5 bases and at J to 6 bases, leaving 9 bases not matched to a gene. The CDR3 nucleotides read TGTGCCAGCAGCTTAGGACAGGAGCGGCATGGCTACACCTTC. Translating gives CASSLGQERHGYTF.

This chain uses TRBV6-5 with TRBJ2-5; D is tentatively TRBD1 or TRBD2 (6 bases each). V lost 2 bases to trimming and J lost 2 bases, with 12 bases between them. The CDR3 runs 15 residues. The germline V gene has CDR1 MNHEY and CDR2 SVGAGI. The CDR3 spells CASSYGGGRQETQYF. The CDR3 nucleotides are TGTGCCAGCAGTTACGGAGGGGGGCGGCAAGAGACCCAGTACTTC.

The chain has TRBV27 and TRBJ2-7, with a tentative D call TRBD2 (6 bases). Trimming pared 5 bases from V and 2 bases from J, leaving 13 bases between. CDR3 length: 14 residues. Per germline, CDR1 MNHEY and CDR2 SMNVEV (reference sequence). This chain's CDR3 is CASSISGLPYEQYF. The CDR3 nucleotides read TGTGCCAGCAGTATTAGCGGCCTACCCTACGAGCAGTACTTC.

CDR3 sequence reads: CASSARTGTNNEQFF. The CDR3 DNA reads TGTGCCAGCAGCGCAAGGACCGGGACTAACAATGAGCAGTTCTTC. The chain couples TRBV2 to TRBJ2-1; 7 positions match TRBD2. Trimming took 6 bases from V and 5 from J; bases not matched to a gene: 10. The CDR3 sequence is 15 residues long. CDR1 is SNHLY, CDR2 FYNNEI, per germline.

The rearrangement links TRBV5-4 to TRBJ2-7; possible D gene TRBD2, 6 bases. The CDR3 extends over 14 amino acids. Germline V gives CDR1 SGHNT, CDR2 YYREEE (reference sequence). V was clipped by 3 bases and J by 3 bases, with 13 bases between them. CDR3 amino acids: CASSSGRGSYEQYF. CDR3 DNA sequence: TGTGCCAGCAGCTCAGGACGGGGGAGCTACGAGCAGTACTTC.

This clone was observed a single time. The rearrangement uses TRBV28 and TRBJ2-7; D is possibly TRBD2 (6 bases). The CDR3 spans 15 residues. With 5 bases removed from V and 0 bases from J, the gap between germline ends came to 14 bases. CDR1 is MDHEN and CDR2 is SYDVKM in the germline V gene. CDR3 coding DNA: TGTGCCAGCAGTCTGACTAGGGTAAGCTCCTACGAGCAGTACTTC. Translation gives CASSLTRVSSYEQYF. Supplemented by reference TRBV28 and TRBJ2-7, the full variable domain reads DVKVTQSSRYLVKRTGEKVFLECVQDMDHENMFWYRQDPGLGLRLIYFSYDVKMKEKGDIPEGYSVSREKKERFSLILESASTNQTSMYLCASSLTRVSSYEQYFGPGTRLTVT.

Here the CDR3 DNA reads TGTGCCAGCAGCTTAGCCATGGGGCGCGCAGATACGCAGTATTTT. Amino acids: CASSLAMGRADTQYF. The chain links TRBV7-2 to TRBJ2-3; a possible D gene is TRBD1 (5 bases). The germline V gene encodes CDR1 SGHTA and CDR2 FQGNSA. The CDR3 has 15 residues. Trimming removed 0 bases at V and 4 bases at J, with 11 bases between.

V usage is TRBV7-9 and J usage is TRBJ1-1; unclear D gene. In germline, CDR1 is SEHNR, CDR2 FQNEAQ (reference sequence). The V end was cut by 5 bases, the J end by 1 base, with 8 bases between. CDR3 length: 13 amino acids. CDR3 in DNA: TGTGCCAGCAGCAGAGGACCGAACACTGAAGCTTTCTTT. It translates to CASSRGPNTEAFF.

The chain links TRBV7-9 to TRBJ1-1; a possible D gene is TRBD1 (5 bases). Looked up from germline, CDR1 is SEHNR and CDR2 is FQNEAQ (reference sequence). Trimming cost V 7 bases and J 7 bases, with 10 bases left between them. The CDR3 has 11 amino acids. In DNA form, the CDR3 reads TGTGCCAGCAAGCAGGGTGGTGAAGCTTTCTTT. Protein: CASKQGGEAFF.

This clone was counted between two and nine times. The junction does not match germline at one end; this may be a read error. This chain connects TRBV7-7 to TRBJ2-2, with D possibly matching TRBD1 (6 bases). The CDR3 spans 17 residues. Germline CDR1 and CDR2: SSHAT and FNYEAQ (reference sequence). CDR3 sequence: CASSLEVWGLNTGELFF. CDR3 nucleotides: TGTGCTAGCAGCTTAGAGGTGTGGGGGCTGAACACCGGGGAGCTGTTTTTT.

The rearrangement links TRBV19 to TRBJ1-6; D gene uncertain. CDR3 length: 14 amino acids. Trimming cost V 3 bases and J 7 bases, with 10 bases left between them. Per the germline V gene, CDR1 is LNHDA and CDR2 is SQIVND (reference sequence). CDR3 nucleotide sequence: TGTGCCAGTAGTATCGGACCTATGAATTCACCCCTCCACTTT. Protein sequence: CASSIGPMNSPLHF.

J is TRBJ2-1 and V is TRBV6-5; 13 nucleotides align to TRBD2. Trimming took 6 bases from V and 6 from J; bases not matched to a gene: 5. The CDR3 is made up of 15 amino acids. Germline-derived CDR1 and CDR2 are MNHEY and SVGAGI. CDR3 bases: TGTGCCAGCAGAACCGGACTAGCGGGAGCCAATGAGCAGTTCTTC. Encoded protein: CASRTGLAGANEQFF.

The genes are TRBV7-9 and TRBJ2-1; 9 bases agree with TRBD2. Germline V gene lookup returns CDR1 SEHNR and CDR2 FQNEAQ (reference sequence). Unmatched junction bases numbered 6, after V lost 5 bases and J lost 4 bases. This CDR3 is 15 amino acids long. DNA for the CDR3: TGTGCCAGCAGCCCCCGGACTAGCGCATACAATGAGCAGTTCTTC. Amino acid sequence: CASSPRTSAYNEQFF.